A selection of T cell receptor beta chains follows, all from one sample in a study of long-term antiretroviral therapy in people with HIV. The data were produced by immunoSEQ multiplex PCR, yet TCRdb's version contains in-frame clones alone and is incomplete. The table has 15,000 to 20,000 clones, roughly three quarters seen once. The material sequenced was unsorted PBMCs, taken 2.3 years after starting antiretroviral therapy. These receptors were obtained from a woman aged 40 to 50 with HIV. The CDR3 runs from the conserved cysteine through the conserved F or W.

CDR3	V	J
CASSAVWGAQYEQYF	TRBV19	TRBJ2-7
CASSLDRVPTGELFF	TRBV11-2	TRBJ2-2
CASSQPVQSEKLFF	TRBV4-1	TRBJ1-4
CASSLVAGQPSNSPLHF	TRBV7-8	TRBJ1-6
CASSKTGNNEQFF	TRBV5-1	TRBJ2-1
CASSSRTGRGYGYTF	TRBV2	TRBJ1-2
CASSGQGPSTDTQYF	TRBV4-1	TRBJ2-3
CASPRDRLNYGYTF	TRBV2	TRBJ1-2
CASSYRQYNEQFF	TRBV6-5	TRBJ2-1
CASSLGLKGSNYGYTF	TRBV11-2	TRBJ1-2
CASSLWGDSMNTEAFF	TRBV11-2	TRBJ1-1
CASTYDSYKNTEAFF	TRBV2	TRBJ1-1
CASSLDRGGEAFF	TRBV7-8	TRBJ1-1
CASSPRGPDTQYF	TRBV7-9	TRBJ2-3
CASSYDPDYEQYF	TRBV6-6	TRBJ2-7
CASSPGGWDYNEQFF	TRBV7-9	TRBJ2-1
CAWGALAGGKETQYF	TRBV30	TRBJ2-5
CASSRRDRVNTEAFF	TRBV7-2	TRBJ1-1